This T cell receptor (beta chain) is from a study of molecular identifiers for immune sequencing clone quantification. Sorting defined naive CD8 T cells as CD8+CD4-CCR7+CD45RA+. This clonotype was detected many times. V was cut by 0 bases and J by 2 bases, with 12 bases left in between. Germline V gene data show CDR1 as SQVTM and CDR2 as ANQGSEA. The CDR3 has 15 amino acids. TCRdb re-analysed the PCR reads in MiXCR, keeping a single row per CDR3 protein. The sample consists of around 470,000 distinct CDR3 sequences, about 20% of them appearing once. Sample: naive CD8+ T cells from blood, with Jurkat cell RNA spiked in. Subset indicated: FACS-sorted CD8+CD4-CCR7+CD45RA+ naive T cells. The chain joins TRBV29-1 to TRBJ2-3; tentative D call: TRBD2 (6 bases). The receptor comes from a human donor in good health. Some libraries in this study had Jurkat cell RNA spiked in. CDR3: CSVEDLRENTDTQYF. Written as DNA, the CDR3 is TGCAGCGTTGAAGATCTGCGGGAAAACACAGATACGCAGTATTTT.